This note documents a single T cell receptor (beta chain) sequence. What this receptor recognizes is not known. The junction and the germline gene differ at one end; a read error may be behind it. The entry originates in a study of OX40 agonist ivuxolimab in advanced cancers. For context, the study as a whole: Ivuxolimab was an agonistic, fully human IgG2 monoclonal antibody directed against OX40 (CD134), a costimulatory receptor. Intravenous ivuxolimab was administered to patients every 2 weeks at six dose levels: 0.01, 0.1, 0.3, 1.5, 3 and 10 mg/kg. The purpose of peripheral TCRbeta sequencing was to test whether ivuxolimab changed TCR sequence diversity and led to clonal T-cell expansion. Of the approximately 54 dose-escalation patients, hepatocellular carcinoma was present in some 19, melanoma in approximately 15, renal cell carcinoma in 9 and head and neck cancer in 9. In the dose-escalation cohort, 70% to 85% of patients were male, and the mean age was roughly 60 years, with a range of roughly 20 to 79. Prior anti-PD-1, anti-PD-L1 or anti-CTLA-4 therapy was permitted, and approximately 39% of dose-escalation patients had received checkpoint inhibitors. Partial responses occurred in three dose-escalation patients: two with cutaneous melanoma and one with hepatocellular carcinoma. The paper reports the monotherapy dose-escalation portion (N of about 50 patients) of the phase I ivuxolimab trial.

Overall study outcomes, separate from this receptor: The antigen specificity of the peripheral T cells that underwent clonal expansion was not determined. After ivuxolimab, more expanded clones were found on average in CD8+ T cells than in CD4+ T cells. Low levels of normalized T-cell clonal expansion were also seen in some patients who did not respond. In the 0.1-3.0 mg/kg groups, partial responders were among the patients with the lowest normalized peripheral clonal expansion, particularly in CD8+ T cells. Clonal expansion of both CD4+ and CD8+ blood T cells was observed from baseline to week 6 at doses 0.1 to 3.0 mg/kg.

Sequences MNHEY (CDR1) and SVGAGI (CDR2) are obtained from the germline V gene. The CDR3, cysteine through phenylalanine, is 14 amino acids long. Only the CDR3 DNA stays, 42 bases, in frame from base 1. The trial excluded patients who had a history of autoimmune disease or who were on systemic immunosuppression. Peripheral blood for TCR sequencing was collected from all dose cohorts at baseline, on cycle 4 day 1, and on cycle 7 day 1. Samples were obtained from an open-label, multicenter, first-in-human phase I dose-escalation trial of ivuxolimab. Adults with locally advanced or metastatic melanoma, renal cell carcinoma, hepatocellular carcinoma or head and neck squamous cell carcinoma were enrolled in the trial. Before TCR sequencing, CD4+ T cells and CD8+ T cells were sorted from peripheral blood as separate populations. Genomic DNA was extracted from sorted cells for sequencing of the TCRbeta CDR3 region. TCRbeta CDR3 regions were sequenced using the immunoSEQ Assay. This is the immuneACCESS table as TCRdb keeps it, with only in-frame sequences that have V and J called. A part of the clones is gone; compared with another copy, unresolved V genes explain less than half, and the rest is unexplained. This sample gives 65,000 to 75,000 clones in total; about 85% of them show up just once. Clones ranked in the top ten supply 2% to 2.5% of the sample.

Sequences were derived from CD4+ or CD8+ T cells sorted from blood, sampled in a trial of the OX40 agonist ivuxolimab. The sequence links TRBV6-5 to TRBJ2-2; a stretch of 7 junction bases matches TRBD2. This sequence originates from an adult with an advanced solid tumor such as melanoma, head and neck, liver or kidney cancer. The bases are TGTGCCAGCAGTAGCGGGACTTACACGGGGGAGCTGTTTTTT. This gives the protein CASSSGTYTGELFF.